This T cell receptor (beta chain) was obtained from a study of vaccination effects on CD4 cells after COVID-19. Overall study results and limits: Vaccine-induced clones in healthy vaccinees cross-reacted with common cold coronaviruses in only 1 of 255 cases. Limitations: small convalescent group and missing early post-infection timepoints.

A remark on this clone: The antigen is not known.

Trimming left V 1 base short and J 8 bases short, with 9 bases between. Germline-derived CDR1 and CDR2 are KGHSH and LQKENI. The CDR3 has 13 residues. The table came from immunoSEQ multiplex PCR; TCRdb's copy has only in-frame clones and leaves some out. The table shows more than 20,000 clones, with roughly 70% occurring only once. Sequencing in the ViraFEST assay came after antigen-specific CD4+ T cells had been expanded with viral peptide pools, which were used to stimulate PBMC. At the end of approximately 10 days of culture, CD4+ T cells were isolated. Recipients of the vaccine had no prior SARS-CoV-2 infection and negative nucleocapsid antibodies. In the cultures, half the medium was exchanged for IL-2 medium on days 3 and 7.

This chain connects TRBV18 to TRBJ2-1; D is perhaps TRBD1 (6 bases). The specimen comprised CD4+ T cells from PBMCs cultured with SARS-CoV-2 spike peptides, sampled before COVID-19 vaccination. The receptor was isolated from a human donor who received a COVID-19 vaccine. CDR3 residues: CASSPRGRDEQFF. In DNA form, the CDR3 reads TGTGCCAGCTCACCACGGGGGCGCGATGAGCAGTTCTTC.